In its sample, the clone carrying this T cell receptor beta chain was seen a few times. Its cognate antigen is unknown. The data were taken from a study of T cell repertoires in cytomegalovirus infection. Looked up from germline, CDR1 is MDHEN and CDR2 is SYDVKM. This CDR3 is 15 amino acids long. V lost 8 bases, J lost 4 bases, and 20 bases lay in between. Each CDR3 protein is one row after TCRdb ran MiXCR on the reads. The data contain 700,000 to 900,000 distinct CDR3 sequences, 25% to 30% of them singletons. This chain connects TRBV28 to TRBJ1-1, with a possible D match to TRBD1 (5 bases). The sequences come from cultured CD8+ T cells from PBMCs, collected from culture after CMV antigen stimulation. This clonotype originated in a human donor in good health (CMV status not recorded). Some clones in this sample may be carry-over from other donors' samples. The CDR3 loop reads CASGRDGMGPTEAFF. The DNA of the CDR3 is TGTGCCAGCGGGCGGGACGGTATGGGCCCCACTGAAGCTTTCTTT.